These T cell receptor beta chains were read from a single sample in a study of T cell responses to AZD1222 COVID-19 vaccine. Generated by immunoSEQ multiplex PCR, the TCRdb table keeps only in-frame clones and is missing some. The table has over 120,000 clones, 93% seen once. The sequencing used peripheral blood, collected on day 0 of AZD1222 vaccination. The receptors here all came from an adult in good health. Both conserved end residues are part of each CDR3. A D gene is named only where the DNA matches it firmly. Some rows mark clone size as missing; the rest say once, few, many or name a class of expanded clone.

- | - | TRBJ2-1 | 12 | TRBV7-9 | CASSLADNEQFF | TGTGCCAGCAGCTTAGCAGACAATGAGCAGTTCTTC
- | - | TRBJ1-6 | 14 | TRBV6-2/TRBV6-3 | CASSYMRDSTPLHF | TGTGCCAGCAGTTACATGAGGGACTCTACACCCCTCCACTTT
TRBD2 | once | TRBJ2-1 | 15 | TRBV2 | CASSEGLAVYNEQFF | TGTGCCAGCAGTGAAGGACTAGCGGTCTACAATGAGCAGTTCTTC
- | - | TRBJ1-2 | 15 | TRBV5-5 | CASSLVAGSGYGYTF | TGTGCCAGCAGCTTGGTAGCGGGGTCGGGCTATGGCTACACCTTC
TRBD1 | - | TRBJ1-4 | 14 | TRBV2 | CASSDGTGDEKLFF | TGTGCCAGCAGTGATGGGACAGGGGACGAAAAACTGTTTTTT
- | - | TRBJ1-5 | 15 | TRBV10-1 | CASIILHWVNQPQHF | TGCGCCAGCATTATACTCCATTGGGTCAATCAGCCCCAGCATTTT
TRBD1 | - | TRBJ1-2 | 15 | TRBV9 | CASSPPDDRVYGYTF | TGTGCCAGCAGCCCCCCAGATGACAGGGTCTATGGCTACACCTTC
- | - | TRBJ2-2 | 16 | TRBV4-1 | CASSQGVGENTGELFF | TGCGCCAGCAGCCAAGGGGTCGGGGAGAACACCGGGGAGCTGTTTTTT
- | - | TRBJ2-1 | 15 | TRBV10-3 | CAISESPGLGDEQFF | TGTGCCATCAGCGAGAGCCCCGGACTCGGGGATGAGCAGTTCTTC
- | once | TRBJ1-4 | 15 | TRBV28 | CASSLDFSTNEKLFF | TGTGCCAGCAGTTTAGATTTTTCAACTAATGAAAAACTGTTTTTT
TRBD1 | - | TRBJ1-5 | 15 | TRBV10-2 | CASSERDRGIQPQHF | TGCGCCAGCAGTGAACGGGACAGGGGGATTCAGCCCCAGCATTTT
TRBD2 | once | TRBJ2-1 | 14 | TRBV7-2 | CASSLAGGNNEQFF | TGTGCCAGCAGCCTAGCGGGAGGGAACAATGAGCAGTTCTTC
- | - | TRBJ2-5 | 14 | TRBV28 | CASSLSPSQETQYF | TGTGCCAGCAGTTTAAGTCCCAGCCAAGAGACCCAGTACTTC
TRBD2 | - | TRBJ2-1 | 19 | TRBV3-1/TRBV3-2 | CASSYPGLAGQGDYNEQFF | TGTGCCAGCAGTTATCCGGGACTAGCGGGCCAGGGAGACTACAATGAGCAGTTCTTC
- | - | TRBJ2-2 | 18 | TRBV3-1/TRBV3-2 | CASSQDWWREGNTGELFF | TGTGCCAGCAGCCAAGACTGGTGGCGTGAGGGGAACACCGGGGAGCTGTTTTTT
- | - | TRBJ2-2 | 13 | TRBV2 | CASSGGNTGELFF | TGTGCCAGCAGTGGCGGAAACACCGGGGAGCTGTTTTTT
- | - | TRBJ2-5 | 13 | TRBV7-9 | CASTRDFQETQYF | TGTGCCAGTACCCGGGACTTCCAAGAGACCCAGTACTTC
TRBD1 | - | TRBJ2-3 | 14 | TRBV6-5 | CASSPAWTGGTQYF | TGTGCCAGCAGTCCCGCATGGACAGGGGGTACGCAGTATTTT
TRBD2 | - | TRBJ2-3 | 14 | TRBV5-4 | CASSFGSRSGAQYF | TGTGCCAGCAGTTTCGGGAGCCGGAGCGGGGCGCAGTATTTT
- | - | TRBJ2-3 | 14 | TRBV18 | CASSPGERPDTQYF | TGTGCCAGCTCACCAGGAGAAAGGCCAGATACGCAGTATTTT
TRBD2 | once | TRBJ2-1 | 20 | TRBV6-1 | CASSEASLLANIPKYNEQFF | TGTGCCAGCAGTGAAGCTAGTCTACTAGCGAATATCCCTAAATACAATGAGCAGTTCTTC
- | - | TRBJ2-1 | 12 | TRBV5-1 | CASSLSYNEQFF | TGCGCCAGCAGCTTATCCTACAATGAGCAGTTCTTC
TRBD1 | - | TRBJ2-1 | 17 | TRBV5-1 | CASSSALDRGGMDEQFF | TGCGCCAGCAGTTCCGCTCTGGACAGGGGGGGTATGGATGAGCAGTTCTTC
TRBD2 | - | TRBJ2-2 | 15 | TRBV30 | CAWSATSGTTGELFF | TGTGCCTGGAGTGCTACTAGCGGGACCACCGGGGAGCTGTTTTTT
- | - | TRBJ2-5 | 13 | TRBV18 | CASSPHRLETQYF | TGTGCCAGCTCACCTCACAGGTTAGAGACCCAGTACTTC
TRBD2 | - | TRBJ2-5 | 15 | TRBV3-1/TRBV3-2 | CASSGLLAGLMAQYF | TGTGCCAGCAGCGGACTACTAGCGGGGCTAATGGCCCAGTACTTC
- | - | TRBJ1-5 | 13 | TRBV5-1 | CASSLAGNQPQHF | TGCGCCAGCAGCTTGGCGGGGAATCAGCCCCAGCATTTT
- | - | TRBJ1-2 | 13 | TRBV18 | CASSPPGTYGYTF | TGTGCCAGCTCACCACCGGGAACTTATGGCTACACCTTC
TRBD1 | once | TRBJ2-1 | 13 | TRBV7-3 | CASSLMKDREQFF | TGTGCCAGCAGCTTAATGAAGGACAGGGAGCAGTTCTTC
- | - | TRBJ1-3 | 16 | TRBV7-2 | CASSLVVSVSGNTIYF | TGTGCCAGCAGCTTAGTGGTGTCTGTCTCTGGAAACACCATATATTTT
- | few | TRBJ1-1 | 14 | TRBV7-9 | CASSLEFRVTEAFF | TGTGCCAGCAGCTTAGAGTTCCGGGTAACTGAAGCTTTCTTT
TRBD1 | - | TRBJ2-2 | 16 | TRBV5-1 | CASSPDRGDNTGELFF | TGCGCCAGCAGCCCGGACAGGGGGGATAACACCGGGGAGCTGTTTTTT
- | - | TRBJ1-3 | 13 | TRBV12-3/TRBV12-4 | CASSFGGFVTIYF | TGTGCCAGCAGTTTTGGGGGTTTTGTCACCATATATTTT
- | - | TRBJ1-6 | 13 | TRBV28 | CASSSRNNSPLHF | TGTGCCAGCAGTTCACGCAACAATTCACCCCTCCACTTT
TRBD1 | - | TRBJ1-6 | 15 | TRBV30 | CAWSAQGLDNSPLHF | TGTGCCTGGAGTGCACAGGGGCTTGATAATTCACCCCTCCACTTT
TRBD1 | - | TRBJ2-7 | 18 | TRBV6-4 | CASSPRTGRGRHFYEQYF | TGTGCCAGCAGTCCCAGGACAGGGAGAGGGAGGCACTTTTACGAGCAGTACTTC
- | - | TRBJ2-7 | 11 | TRBV2 | CASSVHYEQYF | TGTGCCAGCAGTGTGCACTACGAGCAGTACTTC
TRBD2 | - | TRBJ2-5 | 13 | TRBV10-2 | CASSGLAGETQYF | TGCGCCAGCAGTGGACTAGCGGGAGAGACCCAGTACTTC
- | - | TRBJ1-4 | 13 | TRBV15 | CATSRGQSGKLFF | TGTGCCACCAGCAGAGGCCAGTCTGGAAAACTGTTTTTT
- | - | TRBJ2-7 | 14 | TRBV24-1 | CATSDFRGSGEQYF | TGTGCCACCAGTGATTTTAGGGGTTCGGGTGAGCAGTACTTC
- | - | TRBJ2-7 | 11 | TRBV12-3/TRBV12-4 | CASSFRGEQYF | TGTGCCAGCAGTTTCAGGGGCGAGCAGTACTTC
- | - | TRBJ2-5 | 15 | TRBV5-4 | CASSPMGSAQETQYF | TGTGCCAGCAGTCCCATGGGTTCCGCCCAAGAGACCCAGTACTTC
- | - | TRBJ2-7 | 13 | TRBV28 | CASSLFRGDEQYF | TGTGCCAGCAGTTTATTCAGGGGAGACGAGCAGTACTTC
TRBD1 | - | TRBJ1-3 | 12 | TRBV30 | CAGTGAGNTIYF | TGTGCTGGAACAGGGGCTGGAAACACCATATATTTT
- | - | TRBJ2-7 | 14 | TRBV9 | CASSVRDSSYEQYF | TGTGCCAGCAGCGTACGGGACTCCTCCTACGAGCAGTACTTC
- | once | TRBJ1-5 | 15 | TRBV3-1/TRBV3-2 | CASSQDGAGNQPQHF | TGTGCCAGCAGCCAAGATGGGGCGGGCAATCAGCCCCAGCATTTT
- | - | TRBJ1-5 | 12 | TRBV28 | CASKFGGQPQHF | TGTGCCAGCAAATTCGGAGGACAGCCCCAGCATTTT
- | - | TRBJ1-4 | 13 | TRBV29-1 | CSGGGVGKEKLFF | TGCAGCGGTGGGGGAGTAGGGAAAGAAAAACTGTTTTTT
- | - | TRBJ2-5 | 15 | TRBV27 | CASSLSRGSQETQYF | TGTGCCAGCAGTTTATCACGCGGCTCCCAAGAGACCCAGTACTTC
TRBD2 | - | TRBJ2-3 | 14 | TRBV18 | CASSSGLADDTQYF | TGTGCCAGCTCATCCGGACTAGCTGATGATACGCAGTATTTT
- | - | TRBJ1-1 | 13 | TRBV7-9 | CASSTGRNTEAFF | TGTGCCAGCAGCACCGGCAGGAACACTGAAGCTTTCTTT
- | - | TRBJ2-7 | 15 | TRBV5-1 | CASSLDSAVSYEQYF | TGCGCCAGCAGCTTGGATTCGGCAGTCTCCTACGAGCAGTACTTC
TRBD1 | - | TRBJ2-7 | 17 | TRBV7-8 | CASSLRGGTGSLGEQYF | TGTGCCAGCAGCCTAAGAGGGGGGACAGGGAGCTTGGGCGAGCAGTACTTC
TRBD1 | - | TRBJ1-4 | 15 | TRBV5-1 | CASSWKGGGGEKLFF | TGCGCCAGCAGCTGGAAAGGGGGCGGTGGTGAAAAACTGTTTTTT
- | - | TRBJ2-7 | 17 | TRBV14 | CASSQDGTGRANYEQYF | TGTGCCAGCAGCCAAGATGGAACGGGCAGGGCCAACTACGAGCAGTACTTC
TRBD2 | - | TRBJ2-1 | 18 | TRBV28 | CASSSPAFTSGSYNEQFF | TGTGCCAGCAGTTCCCCCGCGTTCACTAGCGGCTCCTACAATGAGCAGTTCTTC
TRBD1 | - | TRBJ2-7 | 14 | TRBV25-1 | CASSDGTDSYEQYF | TGTGCCAGCAGTGACGGGACAGACTCCTACGAGCAGTACTTC
- | - | TRBJ2-5 | 16 | TRBV4-1 | CASSQDPGGGQETQYF | TGCGCCAGCAGCCAAGACCCAGGTGGAGGACAAGAGACCCAGTACTTC
- | - | TRBJ1-1 | 16 | TRBV13 | CASSSTWAGGNTEAFF | TGTGCCAGCAGCTCGACGTGGGCGGGGGGGAACACTGAAGCTTTCTTT
TRBD2 | few | TRBJ2-3 | 14 | TRBV3-1/TRBV3-2 | CASSGTSGGDTQYF | TGTGCCAGCAGCGGGACTAGCGGGGGAGATACGCAGTATTTT